This T cell receptor beta chain was captured by sequencing in a study of blood T cell repertoires in COVID-19. Assay used: immunoSEQ multiplex PCR; TCRdb lists only in-frame clones, some missing. This sample has about 500,000 clones, with roughly 87% found just once. Two negative PCRs, clearance, or symptom resolution had been documented for recovered Cohort 3 donors. This CDR3 comprises 15 residues. Per the germline V gene, CDR1 is SGHNT and CDR2 is YYREEE (reference sequence). V shed 3 bases, J shed 7 bases, and the junction held 9 bases outside the gene matches. The clonotype originates from a woman between 18 and 29 years old who had recovered from COVID-19. The chain recombines TRBV5-4 with TRBJ1-2, with TRBD1 matching over 10 bases. The sample was PBMCs or T cells enriched from blood (not recorded which). CDR3 in amino acids: CASSWRNRDRGGYTF. The CDR3, as DNA: TGTGCCAGCAGCTGGAGAAACCGGGACAGGGGTGGCTACACCTTC.